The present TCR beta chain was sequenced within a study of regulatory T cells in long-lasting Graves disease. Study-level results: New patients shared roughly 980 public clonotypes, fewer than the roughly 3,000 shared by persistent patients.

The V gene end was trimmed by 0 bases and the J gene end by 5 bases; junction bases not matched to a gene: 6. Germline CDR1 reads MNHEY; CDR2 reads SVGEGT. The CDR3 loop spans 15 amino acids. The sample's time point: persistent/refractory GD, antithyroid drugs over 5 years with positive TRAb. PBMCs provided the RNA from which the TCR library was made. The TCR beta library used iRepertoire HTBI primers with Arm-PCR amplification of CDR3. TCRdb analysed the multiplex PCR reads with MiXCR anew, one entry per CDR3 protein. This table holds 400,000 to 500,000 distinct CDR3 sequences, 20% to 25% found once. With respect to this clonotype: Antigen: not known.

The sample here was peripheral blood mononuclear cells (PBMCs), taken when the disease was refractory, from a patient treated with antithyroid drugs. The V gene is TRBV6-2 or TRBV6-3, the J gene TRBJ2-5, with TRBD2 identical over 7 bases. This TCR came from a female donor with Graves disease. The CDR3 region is CASSYSGGSGETQYF. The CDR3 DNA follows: TGTGCCAGCAGTTACTCGGGCGGTAGCGGGGAGACCCAGTACTTC.